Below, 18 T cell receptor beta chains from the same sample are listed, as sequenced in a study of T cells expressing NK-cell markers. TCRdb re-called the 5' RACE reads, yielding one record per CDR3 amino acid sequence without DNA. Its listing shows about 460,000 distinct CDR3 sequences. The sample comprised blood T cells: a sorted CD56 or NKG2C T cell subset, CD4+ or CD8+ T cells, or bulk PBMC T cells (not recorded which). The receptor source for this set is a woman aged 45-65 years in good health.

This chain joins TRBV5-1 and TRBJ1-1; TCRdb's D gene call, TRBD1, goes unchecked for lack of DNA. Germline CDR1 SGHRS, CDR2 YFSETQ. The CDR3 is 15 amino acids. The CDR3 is CASSSFGAPNTEAFF.

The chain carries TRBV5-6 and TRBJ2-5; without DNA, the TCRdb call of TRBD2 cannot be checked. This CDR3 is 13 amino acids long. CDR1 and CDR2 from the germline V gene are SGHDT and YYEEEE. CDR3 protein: CASSSDAGETQYF.

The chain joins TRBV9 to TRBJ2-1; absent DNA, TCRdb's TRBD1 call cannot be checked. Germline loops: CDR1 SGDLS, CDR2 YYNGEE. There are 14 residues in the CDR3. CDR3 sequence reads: CASSVDWRQPEQFF.

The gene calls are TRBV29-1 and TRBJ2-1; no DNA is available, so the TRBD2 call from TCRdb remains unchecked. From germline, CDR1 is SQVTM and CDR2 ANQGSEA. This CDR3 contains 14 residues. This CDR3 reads CSVKLAGVYNEQFF.

CDR3 region: CSARGSGPNVYNEQFF. The chain uses TRBV20-1 and TRBJ2-1; TCRdb's D call, TRBD2, is unchecked because there is no DNA. The CDR3 runs 16 residues. The germline V gene has CDR1 DFQATT and CDR2 SNEGSKA (reference sequence).

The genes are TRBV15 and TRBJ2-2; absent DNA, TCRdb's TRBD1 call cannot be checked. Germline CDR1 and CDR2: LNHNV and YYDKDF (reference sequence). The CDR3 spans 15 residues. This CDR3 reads CATSRVEQGAGELFF.

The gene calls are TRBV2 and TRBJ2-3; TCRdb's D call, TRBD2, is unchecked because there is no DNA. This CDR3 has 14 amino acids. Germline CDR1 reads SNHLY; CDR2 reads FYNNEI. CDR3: CASSGTSVTDTQYF.

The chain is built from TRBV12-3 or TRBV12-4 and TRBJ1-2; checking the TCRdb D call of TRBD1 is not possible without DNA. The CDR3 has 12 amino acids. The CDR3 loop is CASSLWGGGYTF.

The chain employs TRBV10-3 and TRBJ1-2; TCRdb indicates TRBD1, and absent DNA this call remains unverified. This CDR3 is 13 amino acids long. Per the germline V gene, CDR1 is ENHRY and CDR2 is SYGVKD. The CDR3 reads CATTTEVLYGYTF.

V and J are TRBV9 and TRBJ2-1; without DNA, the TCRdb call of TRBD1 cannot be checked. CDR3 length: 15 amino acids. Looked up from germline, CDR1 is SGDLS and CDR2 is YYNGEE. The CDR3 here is CASSVQAGTYNEQFF. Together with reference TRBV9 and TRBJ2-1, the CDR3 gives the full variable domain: DSGVTQTPKHLITATGQRVTLRCSPRSGDLSVYWYQQSLDQGLQFLIQYYNGEERAKGNILERFSAQQFPDLHSELNLSSLELGDSALYFCASSVQAGTYNEQFFGPGTRLTVL.

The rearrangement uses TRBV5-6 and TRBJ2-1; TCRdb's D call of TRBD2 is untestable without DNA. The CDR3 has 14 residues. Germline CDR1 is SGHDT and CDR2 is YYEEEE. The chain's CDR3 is CASRPTSGRGEQFF.

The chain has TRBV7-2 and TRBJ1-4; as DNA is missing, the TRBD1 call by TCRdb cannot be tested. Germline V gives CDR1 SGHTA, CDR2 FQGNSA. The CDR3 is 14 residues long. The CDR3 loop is CAIPGQPGTEKLFF.

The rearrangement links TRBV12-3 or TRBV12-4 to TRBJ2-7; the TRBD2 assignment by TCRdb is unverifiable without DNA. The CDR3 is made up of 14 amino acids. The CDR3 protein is CASSLAGEGPQQYF.

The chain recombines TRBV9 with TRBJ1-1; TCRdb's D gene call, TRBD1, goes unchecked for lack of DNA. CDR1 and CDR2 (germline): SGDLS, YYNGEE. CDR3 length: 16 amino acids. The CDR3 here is CASSPRDRGLGAEAFF.

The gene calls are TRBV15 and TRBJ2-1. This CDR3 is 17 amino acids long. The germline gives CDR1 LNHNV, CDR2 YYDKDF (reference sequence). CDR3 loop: CATSRDHTRGPYNEQFF.

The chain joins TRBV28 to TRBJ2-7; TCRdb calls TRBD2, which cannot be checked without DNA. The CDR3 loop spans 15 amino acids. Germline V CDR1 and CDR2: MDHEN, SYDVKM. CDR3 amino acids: CASSFRGAGASEQYF.

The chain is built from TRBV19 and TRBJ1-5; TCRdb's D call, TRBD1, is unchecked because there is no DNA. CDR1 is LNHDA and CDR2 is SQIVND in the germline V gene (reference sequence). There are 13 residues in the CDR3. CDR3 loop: CATRTGLNQPQHF.

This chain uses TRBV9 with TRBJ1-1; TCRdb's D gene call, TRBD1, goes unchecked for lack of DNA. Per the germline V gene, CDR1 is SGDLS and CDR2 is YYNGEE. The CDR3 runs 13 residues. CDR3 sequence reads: CASSVQAHTEAFF.